This section outlines one TCR beta chain sequence together with its context. Antigen specificity is unknown. CDR3 regions of TCR beta were amplified from RNA transcripts. Second-round multiplex PCR followed a first-round RT-PCR using HTBI primers. TCRdb called the multiplex PCR reads again in MiXCR, with one record for every CDR3 protein. The data show about 240,000 distinct CDR3 sequences, approximately 42% seen once. The source of the sample is a study of Graves' ophthalmopathy and Graves' hyperthyroidism. Findings of the study overall: Sensitivity of 85% to 90% and specificity of less than 82% were achieved when a 13-signature model separated ophthalmopathy from stable hyperthyroidism.

Germline V gene lookup returns CDR1 SEHNR and CDR2 FQNEAQ (reference sequence). The CDR3 contains 15 residues. With 3 bases removed from V and 1 base from J, the gap between germline ends came to 11 bases. The sample taken for sequencing was peripheral blood. The J gene is TRBJ2-3, the V gene TRBV7-9; TRBD2 might be the D (6 bases). The TCR sequence derives from an adult man with Graves' ophthalmopathy. CDR3 DNA sequence: TGTGCCAGCAGCTTTCACCCGGGAGGCACAGATACGCAGTATTTT. The encoded protein is CASSFHPGGTDTQYF.